One and the same sample provided the 2 T cell receptor beta chains below, sequenced in a study of CD8 T cells in ankylosing spondylitis. From the 5' RACE reads, TCRdb called clonotypes with MiXCR, one entry per CDR3 protein. Here the sample spans 150,000 to 200,000 distinct CDR3 sequences, approximately 12% being singletons. The specimen was blood, either unsorted or a sorted T cell fraction (not recorded which). The receptors here all came from a female donor with ankylosing spondylitis or in good health (not recorded which).

This clonotype showed up many times. The chain has TRBV20-1 and TRBJ2-3, with 8 bases aligning to TRBD1. The germline V gene encodes CDR1 DFQATT and CDR2 SNEGSKA (reference sequence). J gave up 5 bases and V 5 bases, and 12 bases lay outside the gene matches. The CDR3 covers 15 residues. The DNA of the CDR3 is TGCAGTGCTTCAGACGCAGGACAGGGTTTAGATACGCAGTATTTT. It codes for CSASDAGQGLDTQYF.

This clonotype was detected only a few times. The chain combines TRBV27 with TRBJ2-2, with 9 bases matching TRBD1. V shed 1 base and J 3 bases; nucleotides not matched to a gene: 3. Germline assignment: CDR1 MNHEY and CDR2 SMNVEV (reference sequence). This CDR3 contains 16 residues. DNA for the CDR3: TGTGCCAGCAGTTTATGGGGACAGGGCTACACCGGGGAGCTGTTTTTT. Residues: CASSLWGQGYTGELFF.